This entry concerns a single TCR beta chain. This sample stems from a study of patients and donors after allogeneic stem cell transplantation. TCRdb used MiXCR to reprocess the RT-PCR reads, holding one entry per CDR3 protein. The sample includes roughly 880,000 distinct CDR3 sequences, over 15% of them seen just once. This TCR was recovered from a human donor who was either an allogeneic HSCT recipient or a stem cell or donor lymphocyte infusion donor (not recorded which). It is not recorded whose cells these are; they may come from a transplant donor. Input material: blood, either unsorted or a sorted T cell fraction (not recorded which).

The CDR3 region is CASSLKTASGRAQETQYF. DNA of the CDR3: TGTGCCAGCAGTTTAAAGACAGCTAGCGGGAGGGCCCAAGAGACCCAGTACTTC. J is TRBJ2-5 and V is TRBV27, with 12 bases that match TRBD2. Germline V gene sequence: CDR1 MNHEY, CDR2 SMNVEV (reference sequence). The ends lost 2 bases at V and 1 base at J; junction bases unmatched: 8. CDR3 length equals 18 residues.